This section outlines one TCR beta chain sequence together with its context. Libraries were prepared by immunoSEQ multiplex PCR; TCRdb keeps only in-frame clonotypes and omits some of them. The top ten hold around 6.3% of the sample, which has fewer than 400,000 clones, over 55% seen once. The sample is drawn from a study of cytotoxic CD8 clonotypes in ibrutinib-treated CLL. Study as a whole: Per sample, productive templates averaged 255,043 and productive rearrangements averaged 94,082.

The source was PBMCs, collected after 36 months of ibrutinib treatment. This TCR was sampled from a human donor with chronic lymphocytic leukemia.

CDR3 in DNA: TGTGCCAGCAGTTACCGGGAGGGGGTATCAGATACGCAGTATTTT. This sequence encodes CASSYREGVSDTQYF. The chain couples TRBV6-5 to TRBJ2-3; 8 nucleotides line up with TRBD2. The CDR3 is 15 amino acids. CDR1 MNHEY and CDR2 SVGAGI come from the germline V gene. J lost 4 bases, V lost 2 bases, and 5 bases had no gene match.